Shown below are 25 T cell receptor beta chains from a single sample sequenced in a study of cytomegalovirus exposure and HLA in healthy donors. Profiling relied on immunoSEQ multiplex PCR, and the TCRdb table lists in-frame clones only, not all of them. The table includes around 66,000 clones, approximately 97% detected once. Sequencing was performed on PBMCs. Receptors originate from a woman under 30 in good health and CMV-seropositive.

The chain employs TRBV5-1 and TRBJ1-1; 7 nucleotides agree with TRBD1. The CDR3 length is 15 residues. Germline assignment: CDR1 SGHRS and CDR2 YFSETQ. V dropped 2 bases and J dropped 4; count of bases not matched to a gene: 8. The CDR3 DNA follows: TGCGCCAGCAGCTTAAGAGGGGGCAAGGGCACTGAAGCTTTCTTT. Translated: CASSLRGGKGTEAFF.

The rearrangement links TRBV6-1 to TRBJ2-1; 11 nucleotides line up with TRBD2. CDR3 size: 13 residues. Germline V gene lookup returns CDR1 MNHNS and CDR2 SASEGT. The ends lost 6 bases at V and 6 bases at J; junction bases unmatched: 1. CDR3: CASRLAGVNEQFF. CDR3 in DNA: TGTGCCAGCAGACTAGCGGGAGTCAATGAGCAGTTCTTC.

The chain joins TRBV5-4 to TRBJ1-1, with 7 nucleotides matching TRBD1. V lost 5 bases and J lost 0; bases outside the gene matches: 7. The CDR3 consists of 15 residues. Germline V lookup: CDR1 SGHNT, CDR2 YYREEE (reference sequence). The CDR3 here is CASRGDRAMNTEAFF. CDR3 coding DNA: TGTGCCAGCAGGGGGGACAGAGCCATGAACACTGAAGCTTTCTTT.

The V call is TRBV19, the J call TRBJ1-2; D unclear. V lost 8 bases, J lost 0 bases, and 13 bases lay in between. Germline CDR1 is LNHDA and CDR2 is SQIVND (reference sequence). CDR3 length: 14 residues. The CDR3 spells CASHDVGANYGYTF. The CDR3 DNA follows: TGTGCCAGTCACGATGTCGGAGCTAACTATGGCTACACCTTC.

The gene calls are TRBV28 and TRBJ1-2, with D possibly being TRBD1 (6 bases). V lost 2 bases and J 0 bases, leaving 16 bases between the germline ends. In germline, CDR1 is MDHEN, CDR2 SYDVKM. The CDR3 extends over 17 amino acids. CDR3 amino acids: CASSLSAGATSNYGYTF. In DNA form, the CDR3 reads TGTGCCAGCAGTTTAAGCGCAGGGGCTACCTCTAACTATGGCTACACCTTC.

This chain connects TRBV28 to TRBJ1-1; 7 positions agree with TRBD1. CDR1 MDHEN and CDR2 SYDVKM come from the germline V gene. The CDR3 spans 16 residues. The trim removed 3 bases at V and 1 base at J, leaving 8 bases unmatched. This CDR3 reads CASSFPRGQKNTEAFF. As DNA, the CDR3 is TGTGCCAGCAGTTTCCCAAGGGGGCAAAAGAACACTGAAGCTTTCTTT.

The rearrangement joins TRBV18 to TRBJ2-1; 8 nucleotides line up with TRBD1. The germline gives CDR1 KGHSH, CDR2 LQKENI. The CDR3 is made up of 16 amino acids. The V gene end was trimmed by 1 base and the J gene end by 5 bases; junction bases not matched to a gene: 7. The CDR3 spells CASSPLQGAPHNEQFF. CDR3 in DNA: TGTGCCAGCTCACCACTTCAGGGGGCGCCCCACAATGAGCAGTTCTTC. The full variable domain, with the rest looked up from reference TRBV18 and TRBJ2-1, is NAGVMQNPRHLVRRRGQEARLRCSPMKGHSHVYWYRQLPEEGLKFMVYLQKENIIDESGMPKERFSAEFPKEGPSILRIQQVVRGDSAAYFCASSPLQGAPHNEQFFGPGTRLTVL.

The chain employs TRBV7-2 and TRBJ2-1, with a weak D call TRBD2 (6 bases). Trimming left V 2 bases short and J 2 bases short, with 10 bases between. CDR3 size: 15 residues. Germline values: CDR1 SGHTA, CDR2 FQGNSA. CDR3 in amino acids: CASSLSASAYNEQFF. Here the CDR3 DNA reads TGTGCCAGCAGCTTATCGGCTAGCGCCTACAATGAGCAGTTCTTC.

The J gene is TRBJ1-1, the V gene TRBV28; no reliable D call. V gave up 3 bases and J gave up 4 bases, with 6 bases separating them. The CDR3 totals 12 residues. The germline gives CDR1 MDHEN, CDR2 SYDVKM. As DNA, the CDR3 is TGTGCCAGCAGTTTGGAGGGCACTGAAGCTTTCTTT. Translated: CASSLEGTEAFF.

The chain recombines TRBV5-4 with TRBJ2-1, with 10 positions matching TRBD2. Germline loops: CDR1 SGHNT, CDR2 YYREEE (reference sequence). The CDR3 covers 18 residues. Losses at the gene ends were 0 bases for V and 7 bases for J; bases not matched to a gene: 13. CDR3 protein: CASSLGGRLAGTVNEQFF. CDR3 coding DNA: TGTGCCAGCAGCTTGGGGGGTCGACTAGCGGGCACTGTGAATGAGCAGTTCTTC.

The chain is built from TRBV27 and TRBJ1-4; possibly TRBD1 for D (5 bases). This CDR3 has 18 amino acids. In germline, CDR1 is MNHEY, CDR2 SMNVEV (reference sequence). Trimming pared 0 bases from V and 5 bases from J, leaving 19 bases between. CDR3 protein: CASSLSFLNGGANEKLFF. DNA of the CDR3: TGTGCCAGCAGTTTATCGTTTCTAAATGGAGGGGCCAATGAAAAACTGTTTTTT.

CDR3 bases: TGTGCCAGCAGCCCCGGACAGGGGTGGGGTGCTTTCTTT. Translation: CASSPGQGWGAFF. The V and J genes are TRBV11-2 and TRBJ1-1; 9 nucleotides match TRBD1. From germline, CDR1 is SGHAT and CDR2 FQNNGV. The V and J ends lost 5 bases and 11 bases, in that order; junction bases with no gene match: 9. This CDR3 has 13 amino acids.

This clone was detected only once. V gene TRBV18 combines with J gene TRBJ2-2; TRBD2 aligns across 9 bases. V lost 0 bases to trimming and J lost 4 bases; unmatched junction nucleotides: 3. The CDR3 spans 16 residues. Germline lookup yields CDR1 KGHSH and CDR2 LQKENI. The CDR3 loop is CASSPPAGGLTGELFF. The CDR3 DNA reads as TGTGCCAGCTCACCACCGGCGGGAGGGCTCACCGGGGAGCTGTTTTTT.

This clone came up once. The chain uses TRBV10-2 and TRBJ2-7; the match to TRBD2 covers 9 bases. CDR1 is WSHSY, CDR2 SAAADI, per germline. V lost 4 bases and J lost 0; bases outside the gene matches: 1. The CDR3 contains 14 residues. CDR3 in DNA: TGCGCCAGCAGTGTGACTAGCGGCTCCTACGAGCAGTACTTC. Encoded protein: CASSVTSGSYEQYF.

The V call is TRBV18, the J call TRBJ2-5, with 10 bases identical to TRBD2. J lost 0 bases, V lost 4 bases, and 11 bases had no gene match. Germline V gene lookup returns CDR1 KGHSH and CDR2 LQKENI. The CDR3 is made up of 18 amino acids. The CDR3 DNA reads TGTGCCAGCTCACGCTCGCTAGCGGGAGTCGTGGACCAAGAGACCCAGTACTTC. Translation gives CASSRSLAGVVDQETQYF. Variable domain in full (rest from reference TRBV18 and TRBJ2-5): NAGVMQNPRHLVRRRGQEARLRCSPMKGHSHVYWYRQLPEEGLKFMVYLQKENIIDESGMPKERFSAEFPKEGPSILRIQQVVRGDSAAYFCASSRSLAGVVDQETQYFGPGTRLLVL.

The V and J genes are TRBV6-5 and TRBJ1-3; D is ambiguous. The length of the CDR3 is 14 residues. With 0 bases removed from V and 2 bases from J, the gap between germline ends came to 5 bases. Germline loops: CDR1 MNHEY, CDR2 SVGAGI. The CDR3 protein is CASSYSTAGNTIYF. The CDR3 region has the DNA TGTGCCAGCAGTTACTCAACAGCTGGAAACACCATATATTTT.

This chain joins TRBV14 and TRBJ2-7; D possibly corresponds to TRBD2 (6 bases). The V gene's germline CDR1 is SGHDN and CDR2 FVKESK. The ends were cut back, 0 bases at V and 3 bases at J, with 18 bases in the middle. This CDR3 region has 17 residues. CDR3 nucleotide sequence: TGTGCCAGCAGCCAAGATGGGGGACTGGGCCCGAACTACGAGCAGTACTTC. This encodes CASSQDGGLGPNYEQYF.

CDR3 nucleotide sequence: TGTGCCAGCTATAGCGGGGTCGATTACAATGAGCAGTTCTTC. Its translation: CASYSGVDYNEQFF. The chain couples TRBV2 to TRBJ2-1; 8 bases are a match to TRBD2. The CDR3 contains 14 residues. Per germline, CDR1 SNHLY and CDR2 FYNNEI. Germline trimming cut 8 bases from V and 4 bases from J; bases unmatched to any gene: 7.

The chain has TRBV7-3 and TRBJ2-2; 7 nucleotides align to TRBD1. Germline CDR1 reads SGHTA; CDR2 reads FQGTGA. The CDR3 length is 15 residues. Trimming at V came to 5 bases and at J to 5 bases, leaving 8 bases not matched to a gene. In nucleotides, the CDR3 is TGTGCCAGCAGCAACCGGGACAGAAGGACCGGGGAGCTGTTTTTT. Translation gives CASSNRDRRTGELFF.

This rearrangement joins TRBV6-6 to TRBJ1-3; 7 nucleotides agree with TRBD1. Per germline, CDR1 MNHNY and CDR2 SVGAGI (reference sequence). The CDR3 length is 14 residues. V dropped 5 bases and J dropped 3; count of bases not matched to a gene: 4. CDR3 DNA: TGTGCCAGCAGTGCCCAGGGGGATGGAAACACCATATATTTT. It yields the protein CASSAQGDGNTIYF.

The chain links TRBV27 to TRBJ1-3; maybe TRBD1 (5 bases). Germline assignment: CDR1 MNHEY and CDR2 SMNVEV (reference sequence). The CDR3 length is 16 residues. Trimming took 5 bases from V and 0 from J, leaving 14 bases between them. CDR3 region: CASSGDSSLSGNTIYF. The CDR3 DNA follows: TGTGCCAGCAGTGGCGACAGTTCTCTCTCTGGAAACACCATATATTTT.

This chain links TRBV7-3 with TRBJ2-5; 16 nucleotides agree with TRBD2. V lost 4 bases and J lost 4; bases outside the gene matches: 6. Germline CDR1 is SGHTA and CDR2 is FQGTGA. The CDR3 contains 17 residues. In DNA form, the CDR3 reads TGTGCCAGCAGCTCCGGGACTAGCGGGAGGGGTAGAGAGACCCAGTACTTC. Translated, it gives CASSSGTSGRGRETQYF.

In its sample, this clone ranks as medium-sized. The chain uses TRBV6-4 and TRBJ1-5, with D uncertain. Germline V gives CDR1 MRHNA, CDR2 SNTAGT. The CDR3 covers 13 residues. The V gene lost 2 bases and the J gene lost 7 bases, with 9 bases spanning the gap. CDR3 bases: TGTGCCAGCAGTGACGGGCCCGAGCAGCCCCAGCATTTT. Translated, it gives CASSDGPEQPQHF.

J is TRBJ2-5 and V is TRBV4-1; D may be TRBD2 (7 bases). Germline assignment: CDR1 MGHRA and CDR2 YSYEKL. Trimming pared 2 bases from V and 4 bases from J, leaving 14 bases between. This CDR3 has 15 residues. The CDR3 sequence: CASSQRWGGPETQYF. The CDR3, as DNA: TGCGCCAGCAGCCAAAGGTGGGGGGGCCCAGAGACCCAGTACTTC.

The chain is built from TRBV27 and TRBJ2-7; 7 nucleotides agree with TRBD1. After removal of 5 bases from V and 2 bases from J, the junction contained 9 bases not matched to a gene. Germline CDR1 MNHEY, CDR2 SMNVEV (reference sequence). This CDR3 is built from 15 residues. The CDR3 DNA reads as TGTGCCAGCAGTCCACCACCGACAGGGACCTACGAGCAGTACTTC. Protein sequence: CASSPPPTGTYEQYF.